The clone carrying this T cell receptor beta chain was found many times. The CDR3 regions of TCR beta were amplified from RNA transcripts. Using the HTBI primer set, a first-round RT-PCR was run on the TCR CDR3. TCRdb redid the calling of the multiplex PCR reads with MiXCR, one entry per CDR3 protein. The sample gives fewer than 450,000 distinct CDR3 sequences, approximately 18% of which show up once; approximately 33% is in the top ten. The germline V gene has CDR1 MNHEY and CDR2 SMNVEV (reference sequence). This CDR3 is built from 12 residues. V lost 3 bases and J 6 bases, leaving 9 bases between the germline ends. This record belongs to a study of T cells in Graves' hyperthyroidism and ophthalmopathy.

The clonotype was recovered from a woman aged 25 to 45 with Graves' hyperthyroidism that later progressed to Graves' ophthalmopathy. Source material: blood. J is TRBJ2-7 and V is TRBV27; tentative D call: TRBD1 (5 bases). The CDR3: CASSFFQGEQYF. DNA of the CDR3: TGTGCCAGCAGTTTCTTTCAGGGCGAGCAGTACTTC.